The clone carrying this T cell receptor beta chain was recorded at least ten times. Its target is not known. Via MiXCR, TCRdb re-called the PCR reads, giving one row per CDR3 protein. The sample gives about 320,000 distinct CDR3 sequences, around 21% of which show up once; roughly 0.86% is in the top ten. This CDR3 spans 14 amino acids. Trimming took off 6 bases at V and 7 bases at J, with 17 bases between the two ends. The data were obtained in a study of molecular identifiers for immune sequencing clone quantification. Study-wide points: Clones above 20 RNA copies held over 97% of effector molecules, under 1% in naive cells.

The chain employs TRBV12-3 or TRBV12-4 and TRBJ2-3; the D call may be TRBD1 or TRBD2 (5 bases each). Sample: naive CD8+ T cells from blood, with Jurkat cell RNA spiked in. Specified subset: FACS-sorted CD8+CD4-CCR7+CD45RA+ naive T cells. The clonotype was recovered from a human donor in good health. Some libraries in this study had Jurkat cell RNA spiked in. The CDR3, as DNA: TGTGCCAGCAGGGCCGGGGCCCAGCTTAATACGCAGTATTTT. Translated, it gives CASRAGAQLNTQYF.